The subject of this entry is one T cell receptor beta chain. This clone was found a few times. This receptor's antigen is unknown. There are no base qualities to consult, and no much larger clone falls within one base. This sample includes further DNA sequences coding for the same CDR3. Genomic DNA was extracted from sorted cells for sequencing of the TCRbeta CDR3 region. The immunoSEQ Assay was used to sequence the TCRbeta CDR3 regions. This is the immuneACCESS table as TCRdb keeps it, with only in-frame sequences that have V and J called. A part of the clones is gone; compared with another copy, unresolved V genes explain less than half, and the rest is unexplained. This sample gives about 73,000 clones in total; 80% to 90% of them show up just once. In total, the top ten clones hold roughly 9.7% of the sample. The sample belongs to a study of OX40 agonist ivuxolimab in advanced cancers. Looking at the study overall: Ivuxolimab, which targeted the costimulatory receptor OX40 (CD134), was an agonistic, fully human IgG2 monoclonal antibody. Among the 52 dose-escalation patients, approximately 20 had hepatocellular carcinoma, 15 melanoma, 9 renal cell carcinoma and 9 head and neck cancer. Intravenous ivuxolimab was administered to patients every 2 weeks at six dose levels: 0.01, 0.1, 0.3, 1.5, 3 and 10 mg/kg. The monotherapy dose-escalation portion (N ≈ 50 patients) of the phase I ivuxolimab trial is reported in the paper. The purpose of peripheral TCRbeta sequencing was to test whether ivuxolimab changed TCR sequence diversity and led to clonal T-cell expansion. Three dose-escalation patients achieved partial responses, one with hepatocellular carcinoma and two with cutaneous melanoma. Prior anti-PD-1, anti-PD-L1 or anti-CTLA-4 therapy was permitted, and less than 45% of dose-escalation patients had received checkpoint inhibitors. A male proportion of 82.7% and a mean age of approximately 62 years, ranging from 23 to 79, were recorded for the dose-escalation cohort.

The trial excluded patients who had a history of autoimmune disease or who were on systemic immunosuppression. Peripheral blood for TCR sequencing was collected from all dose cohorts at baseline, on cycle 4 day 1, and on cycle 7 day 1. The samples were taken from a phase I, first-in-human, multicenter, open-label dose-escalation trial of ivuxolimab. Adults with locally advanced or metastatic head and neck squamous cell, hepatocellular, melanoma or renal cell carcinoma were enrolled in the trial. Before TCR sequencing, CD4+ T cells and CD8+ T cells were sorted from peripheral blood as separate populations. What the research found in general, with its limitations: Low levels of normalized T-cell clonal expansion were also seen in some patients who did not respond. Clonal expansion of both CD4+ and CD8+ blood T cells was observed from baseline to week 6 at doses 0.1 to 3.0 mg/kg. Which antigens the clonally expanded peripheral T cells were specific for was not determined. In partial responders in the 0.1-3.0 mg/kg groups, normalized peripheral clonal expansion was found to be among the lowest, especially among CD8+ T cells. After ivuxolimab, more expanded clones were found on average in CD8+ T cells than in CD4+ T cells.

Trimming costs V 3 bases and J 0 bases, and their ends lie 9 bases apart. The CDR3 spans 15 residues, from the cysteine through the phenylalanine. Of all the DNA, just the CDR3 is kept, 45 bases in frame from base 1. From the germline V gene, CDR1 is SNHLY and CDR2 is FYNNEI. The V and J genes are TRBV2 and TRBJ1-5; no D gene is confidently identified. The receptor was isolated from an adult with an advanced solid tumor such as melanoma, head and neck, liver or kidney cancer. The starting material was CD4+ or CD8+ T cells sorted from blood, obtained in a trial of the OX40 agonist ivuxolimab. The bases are TGTGCCAGCAGTGAGTACAGTTATAGCAATCAGCCCCAGCATTTT. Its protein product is CASSEYSYSNQPQHF.